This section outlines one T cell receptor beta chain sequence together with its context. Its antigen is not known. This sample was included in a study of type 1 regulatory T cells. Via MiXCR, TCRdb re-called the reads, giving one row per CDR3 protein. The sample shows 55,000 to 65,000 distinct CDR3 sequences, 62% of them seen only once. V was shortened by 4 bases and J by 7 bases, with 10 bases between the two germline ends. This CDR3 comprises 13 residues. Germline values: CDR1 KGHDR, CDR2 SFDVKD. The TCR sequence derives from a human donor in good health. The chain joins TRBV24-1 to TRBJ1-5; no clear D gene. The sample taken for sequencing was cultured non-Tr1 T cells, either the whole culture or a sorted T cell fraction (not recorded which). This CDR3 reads CATSEEGTQPQHF. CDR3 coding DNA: TGTGCCACCAGTGAAGAGGGAACCCAGCCCCAGCATTTT.